This T cell receptor (beta chain) originates from a study of OX40 agonist ivuxolimab in advanced cancers. Study at large: Ivuxolimab, an antibody that agonizes OX40 (CD134), was administered to the patients. A male proportion of about 86% was recorded, with mean age 60 years and range roughly 23 to 79.

Study-level points and caveats: Expanded clones were, on average, more numerous among CD8+ T cells than CD4+.

Sequencing used immunoSEQ multiplex PCR; TCRdb keeps in-frame clones, though not all of them. The sample consists of 65,000 to 90,000 clones, approximately 85% of them appearing once. With respect to this clone: The antigen remains unidentified.

Germline loops: CDR1 SGHNT, CDR2 YENEEA. Trimming removed 1 base from V and 2 bases from J; junction bases left unmatched: 7. The CDR3 totals 17 residues. V is TRBV11-3 and J is TRBJ2-1; 8 bases agree with TRBD2. The sequencing used CD4+ or CD8+ T cells sorted from blood, collected in a trial of the OX40 agonist ivuxolimab. The receptor was isolated from an adult with an advanced solid tumor such as melanoma, head and neck, liver or kidney cancer. Here the CDR3 reads CASSLVSSGTPYNEQFF. CDR3 DNA: TGTGCCAGCAGCTTAGTGAGTAGCGGGACTCCCTACAATGAGCAGTTCTTC.